The 32 T cell receptor beta chains below come from one sample, sequenced in a study of OX40 agonist ivuxolimab in advanced cancers. Produced via immunoSEQ multiplex PCR; TCRdb's table is partial and in-frame only. The sample has about 98,000 clones; 90% to 95% are singletons. Sequences were derived from CD4+ or CD8+ T cells sorted from blood, sampled in a trial of the OX40 agonist ivuxolimab. These receptors all come from an adult with an advanced solid tumor such as melanoma, head and neck, liver or kidney cancer.

On this clone: The germline gene is not matched at one end of the junction; a read error may be the cause. V gene TRBV28 combines with J gene TRBJ1-3; no reliable D call. Looked up from germline, CDR1 is MDHEN and CDR2 is SYDVKM. CDR3 length equals 13 residues. CDR3 in DNA: TGTACCAGCAGTTTAGTCGAAAGAAACACCATATATTTT. Protein: CTSSLVERNTIYF.

This clone was detected only once. The chain has TRBV23-1 and TRBJ1-1, with unresolved D. TRBV23-1 carries the ORF label, with uncertain function. Trimming removed 0 bases from V and 1 base from J, with 12 bases in between. The CDR3 has 16 amino acids. The CDR3 DNA follows: TGCGCCAGCAGTCAATCGCCGGGAGGAGGGAACACTGAAGCTTTCTTT. Its protein product is CASSQSPGGGNTEAFF.

The genes are TRBV9 and TRBJ2-2; D gene uncertain. Germline V gene data show CDR1 as SGDLS and CDR2 as YYNGEE. V was trimmed by 0 bases and J by 1 base, leaving 1 base between them. The length of the CDR3 is 13 residues. The CDR3 sequence is CASSVENTGELFF. CDR3 sequence (DNA): TGTGCCAGCAGCGTAGAGAACACCGGGGAGCTGTTTTTT. Full variable domain (rest looked up from reference TRBV9 and TRBJ2-2): DSGVTQTPKHLITATGQRVTLRCSPRSGDLSVYWYQQSLDQGLQFLIQYYNGEERAKGNILERFSAQQFPDLHSELNLSSLELGDSALYFCASSVENTGELFFGEGSRLTVL.

The chain has TRBV4-2 and TRBJ2-7; possibly TRBD1 for D (6 bases). The CDR3 is made up of 15 amino acids. V lost 1 base, J lost 3 bases, and 13 bases lay in between. The germline V gene has CDR1 LGHNA and CDR2 YNFKEQ. Here the CDR3 reads CASSQVHRTDYEQYF. The DNA of the CDR3 is TGTGCCAGCAGCCAAGTTCATAGGACAGACTACGAGCAGTACTTC.

The V call is TRBV28, the J call TRBJ2-3, with TRBD2 matching over 11 bases. With V trimmed by 2 bases and J by 2 bases, 3 bases remained unmatched. Germline values: CDR1 MDHEN, CDR2 SYDVKM. The CDR3 loop spans 16 amino acids. Here the CDR3 reads CASSLGTSGFTDTQYF. DNA for the CDR3: TGTGCCAGCAGTTTAGGGACTAGCGGCTTCACAGATACGCAGTATTTT.

The rearrangement links TRBV7-9 to TRBJ2-1; the D is unclear. The CDR3 contains 13 residues. The germline V gene has CDR1 SEHNR and CDR2 FQNEAQ (reference sequence). V gave up 8 bases and J gave up 8 bases, with 16 bases separating them. CDR3 DNA sequence: TGTGCCAGCTGCCGAGGCGGTCGGGATGAGCAGTTCTTC. It encodes CASCRGGRDEQFF.

The gene calls are TRBV4-2 and TRBJ2-5, with D hard to call. CDR1 and CDR2 (germline): LGHNA, YNFKEQ. The V end was cut by 4 bases, the J end by 3 bases, with 9 bases between. CDR3 length equals 13 residues. The CDR3 loop is CASSPLRKETQYF. The CDR3 DNA reads TGTGCCAGCAGCCCCTTAAGAAAAGAGACCCAGTACTTC.

J is TRBJ2-7 and V is TRBV2; D unresolved. CDR1 SNHLY and CDR2 FYNNEI come from the germline V gene. This CDR3 has 11 residues. V gave up 6 bases and J gave up 2 bases, with 5 bases separating them. This chain's CDR3 is CASRPAYEQYF. Here the CDR3 DNA reads TGTGCCAGCAGGCCCGCCTACGAGCAGTACTTC.

V gene TRBV7-3 combines with J gene TRBJ2-1; D not resolved. CDR3 length: 12 residues. Germline V gives CDR1 SGHTA, CDR2 FQGTGA. The ends were cut back, 1 base at V and 9 bases at J, with 7 bases in the middle. The CDR3 bases are TGTGCCAGCAGCTTAAACATAGGTGAGCAGTTCTTC. This translates into CASSLNIGEQFF.

The gene calls are TRBV19 and TRBJ2-2, with D possibly TRBD1 on 5 matching bases. Trimming took 5 bases from V and 1 from J, leaving 14 bases between them. The CDR3 has 16 residues. Looked up from germline, CDR1 is LNHDA and CDR2 is SQIVND (reference sequence). DNA of the CDR3: TGTGCCAGTAGTCCTAGGGGCCTAGGGAACACCGGGGAGCTGTTTTTT. Protein sequence: CASSPRGLGNTGELFF.

This chain uses TRBV25-1 with TRBJ1-3; perhaps TRBD1 as D (6 bases). Germline-derived CDR1 and CDR2 are MGHDK and SYGVNS. The CDR3 sequence is 14 residues long. V gave up 4 bases and J gave up 3 bases, with 10 bases separating them. The CDR3 sequence is CASSARGLGNTIYF. The DNA of the CDR3 is TGTGCCAGCAGTGCCAGGGGCCTTGGAAACACCATATATTTT.

The chain joins TRBV6-1 to TRBJ2-3; D may match TRBD1 or TRBD2 (5 bases each). This CDR3 spans 14 amino acids. V was shortened by 7 bases and J by 2 bases, with 13 bases between the two germline ends. The germline gives CDR1 MNHNS, CDR2 SASEGT. CDR3 amino acids: CASTEGPTTDTQYF. The CDR3 DNA reads TGTGCCAGCACCGAGGGGCCGACCACAGATACGCAGTATTTT.

CDR3: CASTGSGETQYF. CDR3 bases: TGTGCCAGCACGGGGAGCGGAGAGACCCAGTACTTC. The V call is TRBV6-5, the J call TRBJ2-5; possible D gene TRBD2, 5 bases. Deletions cut 7 bases from V and 4 bases from J, with 10 bases between. The germline V gene encodes CDR1 MNHEY and CDR2 SVGAGI. CDR3 length equals 12 residues.

Regarding this clone: This sample includes further DNA sequences coding for the same CDR3. The V and J genes are TRBV2 and TRBJ2-3, with unresolved D. This CDR3 region has 12 residues. CDR1 and CDR2 from the germline V gene are SNHLY and FYNNEI. The V and J ends lost 6 bases and 0 bases respectively, with 4 bases between them. The chain's CDR3 is CASSSSTDTQYF. Here the CDR3 DNA reads TGTGCCAGCAGCTCTAGCACAGATACGCAGTATTTT. The full variable domain, completed using reference TRBV2 and TRBJ2-3, is EPEVTQTPSHQVTQMGQEVILRCVPISNHLYFYWYRQILGQKVEFLVSFYNNEISEKSEIFDDQFSVERPDGSNFTLKIRSTKLEDSAMYFCASSSSTDTQYFGPGTRLTVL.

V usage is TRBV30 and J usage is TRBJ2-1, with D possibly being TRBD2 (6 bases). V lost 2 bases to trimming and J lost 4 bases, with 24 bases between them. The CDR3 sequence is 18 residues long. CDR1 and CDR2 from the germline V gene are GTSNPN and SVGIG (reference sequence). CDR3 nucleotides: TGTGCCTGGAGTAGTTGGTCGGGGAGGCCCACTTTTTACAATGAGCAGTTCTTC. Translating it yields CAWSSWSGRPTFYNEQFF.

The rearrangement links TRBV6-6 to TRBJ2-3; no firm D call. This CDR3 has 14 amino acids. The germline V gene encodes CDR1 MNHNY and CDR2 SVGAGI (reference sequence). V shed 6 bases and J shed 2 bases, with 12 bases lying between them. The CDR3 here is CASSHLTVTDTQYF. The CDR3 DNA sequence: TGTGCCAGCAGCCACCTAACGGTCACAGATACGCAGTATTTT.

V usage is TRBV12-5 and J usage is TRBJ2-1; D not resolved. The CDR3 has 14 residues. Germline loops: CDR1 LGHNT, CDR2 FRNRAP. V was pared by 7 bases and J by 2 bases, with 12 bases between. The CDR3 sequence is CASAPRLTYNEQFF. CDR3 sequence (DNA): TGTGCTAGTGCCCCACGGCTTACCTACAATGAGCAGTTCTTC.

The J gene is TRBJ2-3, the V gene TRBV2; D remains unclear. CDR3 length: 13 residues. V was pared by 2 bases and J by 6 bases, with 9 bases between. Germline V CDR1 and CDR2: SNHLY, FYNNEI. The CDR3 loop is CASSEYQWDTQYF. As DNA, the CDR3 is TGTGCCAGCAGTGAATACCAATGGGATACGCAGTATTTT. The full variable domain, completed using reference TRBV2 and TRBJ2-3, is EPEVTQTPSHQVTQMGQEVILRCVPISNHLYFYWYRQILGQKVEFLVSFYNNEISEKSEIFDDQFSVERPDGSNFTLKIRSTKLEDSAMYFCASSEYQWDTQYFGPGTRLTVL.

The chain recombines TRBV4-2 with TRBJ1-2; 8 bases fit TRBD1. V shed 0 bases, J shed 7 bases, and the junction held 7 bases outside the gene matches. Germline lookup yields CDR1 LGHNA and CDR2 YNFKEQ. The CDR3 consists of 15 residues. In DNA, the CDR3 is TGTGCCAGCAGCCAAGATCGCGCAGGGGGCCTTGGCTACACCTTC. This gives the protein CASSQDRAGGLGYTF.

The chain links TRBV5-4 to TRBJ2-1; 9 positions match TRBD1. The CDR3 totals 13 residues. Germline CDR1 SGHNT, CDR2 YYREEE (reference sequence). The ends lost 4 bases at V and 6 bases at J; junction bases unmatched: 2. CDR3 sequence: CASSPGQGNEQFF. CDR3 bases: TGTGCCAGCAGCCCGGGACAGGGCAATGAGCAGTTCTTC.

The CDR3: CASSQEAAGANVLTF. In DNA, the CDR3 is TGCGCCAGCAGCCAAGAGGCTGCAGGGGCCAACGTCCTGACTTTC. V usage is TRBV4-3 and J usage is TRBJ2-6; D ambiguous. V lost 0 bases, J lost 4 bases, and 7 bases lay in between. The CDR3 runs to 15 residues. Looked up from germline, CDR1 is LGHNA and CDR2 is YSLEER.

This clone was found once. The V and J genes are TRBV5-1 and TRBJ2-7, with a possible D match to TRBD2 (6 bases). This CDR3 spans 15 amino acids. Germline assignment: CDR1 SGHRS and CDR2 YFSETQ. Deletions cut 4 bases from V and 3 bases from J, with 17 bases between. The CDR3 DNA sequence: TGCGCCAGCAGCGCGCGGGGAGGCCTTGGCTACGAGCAGTACTTC. Its translation is CASSARGGLGYEQYF. Full variable domain (remainder filled in from reference TRBV5-1 and TRBJ2-7): KAGVTQTPRYLIKTRGQQVTLSCSPISGHRSVSWYQQTPGQGLQFLFEYFSETQRNKGNFPGRFSGRQFSNSRSEMNVSTLELGDSALYLCASSARGGLGYEQYFGPGTRLTVT.

The V and J genes are TRBV7-2 and TRBJ2-7; the D gene could be TRBD1 or TRBD2 (5 bases each). Germline V gene sequence: CDR1 SGHTA, CDR2 FQGNSA. The CDR3 has 17 amino acids. The V gene lost 1 base and the J gene lost 2 bases, with 18 bases spanning the gap. CDR3 in DNA: TGTGCCAGCAGCTTAGACGATTGGGGGTCGGAGGCCTACGAGCAGTACTTC. It yields the protein CASSLDDWGSEAYEQYF.

This chain joins TRBV28 and TRBJ2-1, with D unclear. CDR3 length: 12 amino acids. V was cut by 4 bases and J by 11 bases, with 12 bases left in between. Germline-derived CDR1 and CDR2 are MDHEN and SYDVKM. Written as DNA, the CDR3 is TGTGCCAGCAGTTCGATACTGCCACAGCAGTTCTTC. Translation gives CASSSILPQQFF.

This chain links TRBV4-2 with TRBJ1-1, with D unresolved. Germline-derived CDR1 and CDR2 are LGHNA and YNFKEQ. The CDR3 sequence is 17 residues long. Trimming shortened V by 1 base and J by 1 base, and 16 bases separated the two germline ends. DNA of the CDR3: TGTGCCAGCAGCCAAGTTTTAGGCGGCGGAAAGAACACTGAAGCTTTCTTT. It encodes CASSQVLGGGKNTEAFF.

The chain couples TRBV9 to TRBJ2-2, with D possibly matching TRBD1 (6 bases). Germline CDR1 and CDR2: SGDLS and YYNGEE. V dropped 1 base and J dropped 6 bases, with 13 bases sitting between them. The CDR3 has 15 residues. This CDR3 reads CASSVSPEGAGELFF. The CDR3 bases are TGTGCCAGCAGCGTATCCCCCGAGGGGGCCGGGGAGCTGTTTTTT.

This rearrangement joins TRBV7-8 to TRBJ2-4; tentative D call: TRBD1 (6 bases). Trimming removed 4 bases from V and 2 bases from J, with 12 bases in between. Germline-derived CDR1 and CDR2 are SGHVS and FQNEAQ. The CDR3 has 15 residues. The CDR3 bases are TGTGCCAGCAGCTCCCTTCAGGGGTCCAAAAACATTCAGTACTTC. This encodes CASSSLQGSKNIQYF.

The chain recombines TRBV19 with TRBJ1-5, with 9 bases aligning to TRBD1. V dropped 10 bases and J dropped 7; count of bases not matched to a gene: 14. CDR1 LNHDA and CDR2 SQIVND come from the germline V gene (reference sequence). CDR3 length: 15 residues. In nucleotides, the CDR3 is TGTGCCACCACCCGGGGGAGACAGGGGGGACAGCCCCAGCATTTT. Its protein is CATTRGRQGGQPQHF. Drawing the rest from reference TRBV19 and TRBJ1-5, the complete variable domain is DGGITQSPKYLFRKEGQNVTLSCEQNLNHDAMYWYRQDPGQGLRLIYYSQIVNDFQKGDIAEGYSVSREKKESFPLTVTSAQKNPTAFYLCATTRGRQGGQPQHFGDGTRLSIL.

V gene TRBV28 combines with J gene TRBJ1-5; possibly TRBD1 for D (5 bases). The V gene lost 7 bases and the J gene lost 10 bases, with 23 bases spanning the gap. The CDR3 is made up of 15 amino acids. Germline V lookup: CDR1 MDHEN, CDR2 SYDVKM. The DNA of the CDR3 is TGTGCCAGCACCAAGCTTCAGGGACCATTACCCCCCCAGCATTTT. Encoded protein: CASTKLQGPLPPQHF.

In DNA form, the CDR3 reads TGTGCCAGCAGCCCCAATTACATTTACAATCAGCCCCAGCATTTT. This codes for CASSPNYIYNQPQHF. J is TRBJ1-5 and V is TRBV6-5; D uncertain. Germline V gives CDR1 MNHEY, CDR2 SVGAGI. V was cut by 6 bases and J by 3 bases, with 15 bases left in between. This CDR3 region has 15 residues.

V and J are TRBV6-5 and TRBJ1-5; D gene uncertain. Germline CDR1 reads MNHEY; CDR2 reads SVGAGI. This CDR3 comprises 13 residues. Deletions cut 9 bases from V and 5 bases from J, with 14 bases between. CDR3 sequence reads: CASRAWGDQPQHF. The CDR3 nucleotides read TGTGCCAGTAGAGCCTGGGGAGATCAGCCCCAGCATTTT.

This clone was detected once. The gene calls are TRBV11-2 and TRBJ1-4; the D is unclear. This CDR3 spans 13 amino acids. V was cut by 5 bases and J by 1 base, with 5 bases left in between. Germline lookup yields CDR1 SGHAT and CDR2 FQNNGV. The CDR3 DNA is TGTGCCAGCAGCCGACGAACTAATGAAAAACTGTTTTTT. As protein: CASSRRTNEKLFF.